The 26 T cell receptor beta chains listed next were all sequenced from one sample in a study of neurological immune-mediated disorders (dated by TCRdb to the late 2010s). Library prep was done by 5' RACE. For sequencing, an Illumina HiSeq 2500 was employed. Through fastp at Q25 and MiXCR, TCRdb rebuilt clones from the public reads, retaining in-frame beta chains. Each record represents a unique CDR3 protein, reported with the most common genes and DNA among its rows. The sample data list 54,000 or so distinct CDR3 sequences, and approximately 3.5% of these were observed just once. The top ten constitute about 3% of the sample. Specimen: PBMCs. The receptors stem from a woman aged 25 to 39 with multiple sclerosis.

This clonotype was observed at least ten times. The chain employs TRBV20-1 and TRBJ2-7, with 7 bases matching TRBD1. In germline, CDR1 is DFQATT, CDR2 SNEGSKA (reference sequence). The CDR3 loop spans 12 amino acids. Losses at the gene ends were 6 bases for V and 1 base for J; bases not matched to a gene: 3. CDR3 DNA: TGCAGTGCCCTGGGACAGTCCTACGAGCAGTACTTC. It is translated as CSALGQSYEQYF.

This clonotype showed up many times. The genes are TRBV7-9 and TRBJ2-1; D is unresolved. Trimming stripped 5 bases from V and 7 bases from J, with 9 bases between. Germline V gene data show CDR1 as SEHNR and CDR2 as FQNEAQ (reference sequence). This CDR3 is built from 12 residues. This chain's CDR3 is CASSLTANEQFF. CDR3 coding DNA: TGTGCCAGCAGCCTCACAGCTAATGAGCAGTTCTTC. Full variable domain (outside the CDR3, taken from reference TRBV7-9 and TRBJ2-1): DTGVSQNPRHKITKRGQNVTFRCDPISEHNRLYWYRQTLGQGPEFLTYFQNEAQLEKSRLLSDRFSAERPKGSFSTLEIQRTEQGDSAMYLCASSLTANEQFFGPGTRLTVL.

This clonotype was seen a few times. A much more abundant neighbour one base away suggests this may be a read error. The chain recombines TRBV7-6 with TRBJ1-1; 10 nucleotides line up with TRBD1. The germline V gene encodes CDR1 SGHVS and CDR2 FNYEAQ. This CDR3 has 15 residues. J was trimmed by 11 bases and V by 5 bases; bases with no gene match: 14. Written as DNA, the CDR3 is TGTGCCAGCAGCCCTTGCTTGACAGGGGGCGAGTGGGCTTTCTTT. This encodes CASSPCLTGGEWAFF.

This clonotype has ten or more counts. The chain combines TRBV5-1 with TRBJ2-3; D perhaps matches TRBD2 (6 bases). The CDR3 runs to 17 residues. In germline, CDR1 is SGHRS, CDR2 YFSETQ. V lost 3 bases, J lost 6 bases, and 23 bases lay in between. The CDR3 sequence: CASSSQGLEAGVDTQYF. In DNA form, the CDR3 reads TGCGCCAGCAGCTCCCAGGGACTGGAGGCTGGTGTCGATACGCAGTATTTT.

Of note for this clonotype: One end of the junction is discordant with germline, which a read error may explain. CDR3 region: CASSFVGQPQNF. CDR3 nucleotides: TGTGCCAGCAGTTTTGTCGGTCAGCCCCAGAATTTT. This chain links TRBV12-3 or TRBV12-4 with TRBJ1-5; D is unclear. CDR3 size: 12 residues.

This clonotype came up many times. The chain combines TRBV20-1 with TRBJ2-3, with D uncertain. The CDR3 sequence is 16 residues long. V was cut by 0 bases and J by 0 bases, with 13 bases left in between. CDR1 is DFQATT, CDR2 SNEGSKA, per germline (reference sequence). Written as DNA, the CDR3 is TGCAGTGCTAGAGAATCCATCTCGTCTAGCACAGATACGCAGTATTTT. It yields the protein CSARESISSSTDTQYF.

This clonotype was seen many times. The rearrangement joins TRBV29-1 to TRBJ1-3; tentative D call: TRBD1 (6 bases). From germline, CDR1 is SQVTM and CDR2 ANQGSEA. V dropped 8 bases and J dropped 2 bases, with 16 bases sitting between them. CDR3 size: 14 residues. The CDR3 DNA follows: TGCAGCATCGTTGTGGGGGACACTGGAAACACCATATATTTT. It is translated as CSIVVGDTGNTIYF.

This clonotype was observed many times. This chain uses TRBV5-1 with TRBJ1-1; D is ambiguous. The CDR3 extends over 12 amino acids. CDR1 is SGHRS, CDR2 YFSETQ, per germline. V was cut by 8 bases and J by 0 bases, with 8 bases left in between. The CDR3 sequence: CARGRMNTEAFF. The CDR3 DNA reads TGCGCCAGGGGAAGAATGAACACTGAAGCTTTCTTT.

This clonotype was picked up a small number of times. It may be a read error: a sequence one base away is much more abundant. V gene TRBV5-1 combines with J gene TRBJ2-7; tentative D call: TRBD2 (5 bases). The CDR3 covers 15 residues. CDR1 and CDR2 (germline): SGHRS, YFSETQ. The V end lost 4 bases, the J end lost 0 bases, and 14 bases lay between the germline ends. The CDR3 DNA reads TGCGCCAGCAGCCTGGGTGGGAGAAGCTCCTACGAGCAGTACTTC. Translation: CASSLGGRSSYEQYF.

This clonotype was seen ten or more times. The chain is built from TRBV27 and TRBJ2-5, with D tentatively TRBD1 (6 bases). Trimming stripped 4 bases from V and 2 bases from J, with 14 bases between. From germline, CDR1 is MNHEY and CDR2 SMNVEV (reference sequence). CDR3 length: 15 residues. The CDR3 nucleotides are TGTGCCAGCAGTTCGGTGGACAGTCTACAAGAGACCCAGTACTTC. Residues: CASSSVDSLQETQYF.

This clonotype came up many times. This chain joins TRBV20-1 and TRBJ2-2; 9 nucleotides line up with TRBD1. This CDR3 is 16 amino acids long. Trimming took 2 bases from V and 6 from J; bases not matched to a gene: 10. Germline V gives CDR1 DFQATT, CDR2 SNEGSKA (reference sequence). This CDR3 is CSARTHGQGRAGELFF. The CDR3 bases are TGCAGTGCTAGAACCCACGGACAGGGGCGAGCCGGGGAGCTGTTTTTT.

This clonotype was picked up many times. The CDR3 loop reads CASSRRRDMVGELFF. CDR3 DNA sequence: TGTGCCAGCAGCCGCAGGCGGGACATGGTCGGGGAGCTGTTTTTT. The chain joins TRBV7-9 to TRBJ2-2; possibly TRBD1 or TRBD2 for D (6 bases each). In germline, CDR1 is SEHNR, CDR2 FQNEAQ (reference sequence). CDR3 size: 15 residues. Trimming took off 5 bases at V and 7 bases at J, with 17 bases between the two ends.

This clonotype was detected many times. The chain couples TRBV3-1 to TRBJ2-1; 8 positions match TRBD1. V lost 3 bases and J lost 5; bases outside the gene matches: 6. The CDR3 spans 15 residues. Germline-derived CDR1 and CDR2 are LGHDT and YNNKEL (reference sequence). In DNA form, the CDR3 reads TGTGCCAGCAGCCAGATGACAGGGGTCGACAATGAGCAGTTCTTC. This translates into CASSQMTGVDNEQFF.

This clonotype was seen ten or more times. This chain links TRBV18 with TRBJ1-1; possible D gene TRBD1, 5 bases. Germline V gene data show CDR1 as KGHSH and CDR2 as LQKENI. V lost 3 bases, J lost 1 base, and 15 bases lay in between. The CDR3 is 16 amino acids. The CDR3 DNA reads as TGTGCCAGCTCACCCTACAGGATTATCCAGAACACTGAAGCTTTCTTT. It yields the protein CASSPYRIIQNTEAFF.

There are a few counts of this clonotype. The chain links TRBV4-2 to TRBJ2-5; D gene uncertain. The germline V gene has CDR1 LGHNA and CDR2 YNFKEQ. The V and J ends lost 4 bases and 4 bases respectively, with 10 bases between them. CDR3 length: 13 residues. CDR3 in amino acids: CASSLRKGETQYF. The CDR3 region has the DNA TGTGCCAGCAGCCTCCGTAAGGGAGAGACCCAGTACTTC.

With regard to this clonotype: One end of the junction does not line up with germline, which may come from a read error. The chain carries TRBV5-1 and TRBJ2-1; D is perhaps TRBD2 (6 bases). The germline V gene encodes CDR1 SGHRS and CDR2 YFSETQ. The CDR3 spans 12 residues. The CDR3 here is CTSSLEGIEQFF. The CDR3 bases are TGCACCAGCAGCTTGGAGGGGATTGAGCAGTTCTTC.

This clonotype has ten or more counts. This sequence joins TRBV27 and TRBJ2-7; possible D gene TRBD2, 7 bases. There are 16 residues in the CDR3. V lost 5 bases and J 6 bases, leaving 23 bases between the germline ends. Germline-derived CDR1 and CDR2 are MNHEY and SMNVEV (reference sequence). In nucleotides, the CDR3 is TGTGCCAGCAGTATCCGGGACGGACTTAGGGGGGGCGAGCAGTACTTC. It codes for CASSIRDGLRGGEQYF.

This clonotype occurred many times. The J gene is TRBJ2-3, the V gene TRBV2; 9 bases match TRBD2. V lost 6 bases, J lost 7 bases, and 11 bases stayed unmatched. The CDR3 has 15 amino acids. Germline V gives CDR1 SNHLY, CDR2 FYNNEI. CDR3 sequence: CASRRGGGYQNTQYF. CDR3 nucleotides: TGTGCCAGCAGGCGGGGGGGCGGGTATCAAAATACGCAGTATTTT.

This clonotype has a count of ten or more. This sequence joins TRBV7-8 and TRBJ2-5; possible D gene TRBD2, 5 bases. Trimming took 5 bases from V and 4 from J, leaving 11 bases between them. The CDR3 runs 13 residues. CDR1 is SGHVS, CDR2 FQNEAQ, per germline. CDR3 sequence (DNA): TGTGCCAGCAGCCAAACTAGGACAGAGACCCAGTACTTC. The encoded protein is CASSQTRTETQYF.

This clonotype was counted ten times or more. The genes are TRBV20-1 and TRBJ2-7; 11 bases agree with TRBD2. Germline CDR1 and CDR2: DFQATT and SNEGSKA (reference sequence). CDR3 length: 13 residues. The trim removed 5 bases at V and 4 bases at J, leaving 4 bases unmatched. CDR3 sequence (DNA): TGCAGTGCTGCGACTAGCGGGGTATACGAGCAGTACTTC. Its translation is CSAATSGVYEQYF.

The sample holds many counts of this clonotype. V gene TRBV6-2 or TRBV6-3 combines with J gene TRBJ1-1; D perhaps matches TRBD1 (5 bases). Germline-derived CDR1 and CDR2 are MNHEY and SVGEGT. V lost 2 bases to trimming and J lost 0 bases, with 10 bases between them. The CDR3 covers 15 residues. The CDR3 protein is CASSYRGVMNTEAFF. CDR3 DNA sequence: TGTGCCAGCAGTTACAGGGGAGTCATGAACACTGAAGCTTTCTTT.

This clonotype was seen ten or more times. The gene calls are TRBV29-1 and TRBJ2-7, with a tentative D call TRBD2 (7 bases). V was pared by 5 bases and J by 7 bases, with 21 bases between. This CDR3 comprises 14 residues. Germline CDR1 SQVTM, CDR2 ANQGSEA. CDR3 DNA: TGCAGCGTTTGGGGCGGGGGCAAACCGAGTGAGCAGTACTTC. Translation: CSVWGGGKPSEQYF.

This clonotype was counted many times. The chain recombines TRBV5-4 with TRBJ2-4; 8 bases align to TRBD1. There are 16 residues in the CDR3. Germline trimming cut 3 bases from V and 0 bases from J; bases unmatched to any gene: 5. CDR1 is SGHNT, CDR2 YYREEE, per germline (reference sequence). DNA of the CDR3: TGTGCCAGCAGCTGGGGACAGGACATAGCCAAAAACATTCAGTACTTC. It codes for CASSWGQDIAKNIQYF.

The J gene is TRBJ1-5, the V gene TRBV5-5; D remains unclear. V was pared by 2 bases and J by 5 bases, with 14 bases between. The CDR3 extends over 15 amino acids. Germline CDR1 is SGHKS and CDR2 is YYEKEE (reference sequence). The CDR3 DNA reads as TGTGCCAGCAGCTTCTATTCAGGTTATGATCAGCCCCAGCATTTT. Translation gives CASSFYSGYDQPQHF.

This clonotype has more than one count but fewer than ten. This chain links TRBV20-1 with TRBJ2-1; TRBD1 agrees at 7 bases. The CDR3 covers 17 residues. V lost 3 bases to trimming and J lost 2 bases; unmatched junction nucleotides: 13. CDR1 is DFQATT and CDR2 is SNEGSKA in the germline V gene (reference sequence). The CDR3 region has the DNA TGCAGTGCTAGCCGGGACAGAGTAAATTCCCCCTACAATGAGCAGTTCTTC. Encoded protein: CSASRDRVNSPYNEQFF.

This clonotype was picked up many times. The CDR3 here is CASSASPPELFF. The CDR3 DNA sequence: TGTGCCAGCAGCGCCAGCCCGCCGGAGCTGTTTTTT. The chain combines TRBV5-6 with TRBJ2-2, with D unresolved. CDR3 length equals 12 residues. The V gene's germline CDR1 is SGHDT and CDR2 YYEEEE. Trimming took 4 bases from V and 10 from J, leaving 11 bases between them.